This entry describes one TCR beta chain. Source study methods: Scientists estimated how many nucleated cells there were by amplifying reference gene primers. Assay used: immunoSEQ multiplex PCR; TCRdb lists only in-frame clones, some missing. V, J and clone size reflect that table, while D and trimming were determined from the DNA. The table has approximately 150,000 clones, roughly nine tenths seen once. The data are from a study of blood T cell repertoires in COVID-19. Germline CDR1 is LNHDA and CDR2 is SQIVND (reference sequence). This CDR3 is built from 15 residues. Trimming stripped 3 bases from V and 3 bases from J, with 13 bases between.

The receptor's source is a woman in her 40s who had been exposed to COVID-19. The J gene is TRBJ2-3, the V gene TRBV19, with TRBD1 as a possible D gene (6 bases). The sequenced sample was PBMCs or T cells enriched from blood (not recorded which). CDR3 in DNA: TGTGCCAGTAGTATGGGGCAGGGGAAGACAGATACGCAGTATTTT. It specifies CASSMGQGKTDTQYF.